The following is a T cell receptor (beta chain) sequence with its context. What antigen it recognizes has not been identified. Per-nucleotide qualities are absent, and no much larger clonotype sits a single base away. The germline V gene provides CDR1 MNHEY and CDR2 SVGAGI. The CDR3 runs 14 residues from the cysteine to the phenylalanine. This entry keeps only the CDR3 DNA: 42 bases, framed from base 1. Between the V and J ends, shortened by 5 bases and 3 bases respectively, the junction contains 12 bases. The data originate from a study of blood T cell repertoires in COVID-19 (dated by TCRdb to about 2020). Study-wide context: Samples covering the acute and convalescent phases of COVID-19 were provided by collaborators in the United States, Italy and Spain. The prospective study material was composed of cDNA or gDNA derived from T cells, B-cell-depleted T cells, or PBMCs. Sample metadata almost always included a de-identified subject ID, COVID-19 status, age in years and sex. Samples were obtained from the ongoing ImmuneRACE study (first 160 participants) and from about 1,300 subjects provided by 6 global collaborators. HLA class I and class II types, where available, came from metadata supplied by the sample provider rather than from assay-based typing. The repertoires were made available in a free public database intended to serve as a resource for research on the immune response to SARS-CoV-2. The dataset comprised deeply sampled blood TCRbeta repertoires from subjects exposed to, actively infected with, or recovered from COVID-19. Points the paper makes about the study in general: The amount of clinical and demographic metadata varied by source and participant and was provided uncurated.

One collaborating source in Seattle enrolled patients during active infection and followed them longitudinally through the course of disease. The collaborating institutions used their own protocols to collect whole blood in K2EDTA tubes. For TCRbeta analysis, collaborators shipped samples as frozen whole blood, isolated PBMCs, or DNA extracted from either of those sample types. TCRbeta CDR3 regions were amplified from genomic DNA by means of the immunoSEQ Assay, a bias-controlled multiplex PCR. As for how the authors treated the data: The number of nucleated cells in each sample was estimated from the amplification of reference gene primers within the assay. Sequence reads were collapsed and filtered to measure the absolute abundance of every unique TCRbeta CDR3 rearrangement. For each sample, productive Simpson clonality was calculated as the square root of Simpson's diversity index over productive rearrangements. TCRdb limited this immuneACCESS table to in-frame rearrangements with V and J called. A share of clones is missing; checked studies link under half to unresolved V genes, and the rest is unexplained. That table is the source of V, J and clone size, and D and trimming were worked out from the DNA. The sample table records 310,000 or so clones; about nine tenths of these occur just once. The top ten clonotypes cover roughly 8.9% of the sample.

The TCR originated in a man aged 25 to 40 with COVID-19, enrolled during active disease. The sequenced material came from peripheral blood. The chain links TRBV6-5 with TRBJ2-3; TRBD1 is a weak D gene call, 5 bases matching. CDR3 loop: CASSLVTETDTQYF. The DNA sequence is TGTGCCAGCAGTCTTGTGACAGAGACAGATACGCAGTATTTT.